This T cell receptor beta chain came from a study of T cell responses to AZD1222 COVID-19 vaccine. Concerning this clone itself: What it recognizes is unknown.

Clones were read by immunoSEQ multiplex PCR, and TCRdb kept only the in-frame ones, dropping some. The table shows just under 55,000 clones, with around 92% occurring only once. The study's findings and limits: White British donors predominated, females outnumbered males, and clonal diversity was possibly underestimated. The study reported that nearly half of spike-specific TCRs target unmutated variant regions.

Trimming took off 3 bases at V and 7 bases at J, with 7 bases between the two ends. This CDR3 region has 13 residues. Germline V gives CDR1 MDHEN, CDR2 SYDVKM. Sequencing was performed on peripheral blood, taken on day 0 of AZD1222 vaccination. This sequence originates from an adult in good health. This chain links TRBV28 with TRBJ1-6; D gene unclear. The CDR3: CASSLGRNSPLHF. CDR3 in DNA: TGTGCCAGCAGTTTGGGGAGGAATTCACCCCTCCACTTT. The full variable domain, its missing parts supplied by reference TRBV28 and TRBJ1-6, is DVKVTQSSRYLVKRTGEKVFLECVQDMDHENMFWYRQDPGLGLRLIYFSYDVKMKEKGDIPEGYSVSREKKERFSLILESASTNQTSMYLCASSLGRNSPLHFGNGTRLTVT.